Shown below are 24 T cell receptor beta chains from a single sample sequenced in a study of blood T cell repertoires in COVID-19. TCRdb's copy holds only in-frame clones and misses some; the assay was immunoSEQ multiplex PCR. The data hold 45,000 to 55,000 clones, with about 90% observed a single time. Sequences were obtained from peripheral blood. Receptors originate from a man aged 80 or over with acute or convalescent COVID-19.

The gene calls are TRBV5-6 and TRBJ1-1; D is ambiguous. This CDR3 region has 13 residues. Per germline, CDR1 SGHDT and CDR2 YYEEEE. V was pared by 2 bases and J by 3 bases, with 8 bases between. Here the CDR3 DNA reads TGTGCCAGCAGCTTCGGCGGCCACACTGAAGCTTTCTTT. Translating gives CASSFGGHTEAFF. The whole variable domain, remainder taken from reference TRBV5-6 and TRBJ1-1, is DAGVTQSPTHLIKTRGQQVTLRCSPKSGHDTVSWYQQALGQGPQFIFQYYEEEERQRGNFPDRFSGHQFPNYSSELNVNALLLGDSALYLCASSFGGHTEAFFGQGTRLTVV.

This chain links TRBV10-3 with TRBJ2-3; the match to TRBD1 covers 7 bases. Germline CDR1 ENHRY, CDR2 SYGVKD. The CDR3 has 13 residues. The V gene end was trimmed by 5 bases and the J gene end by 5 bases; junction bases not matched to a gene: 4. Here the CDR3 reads CAISYRDRDTQYF. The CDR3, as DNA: TGTGCCATCAGTTACCGGGACAGAGATACGCAGTATTTT.

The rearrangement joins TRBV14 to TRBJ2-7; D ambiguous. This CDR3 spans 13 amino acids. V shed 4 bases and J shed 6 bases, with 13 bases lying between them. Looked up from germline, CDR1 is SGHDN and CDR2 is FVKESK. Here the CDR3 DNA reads TGTGCCAGCAGCCGCTTTGGCGGTAGCGAGCAGTACTTC. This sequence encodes CASSRFGGSEQYF.

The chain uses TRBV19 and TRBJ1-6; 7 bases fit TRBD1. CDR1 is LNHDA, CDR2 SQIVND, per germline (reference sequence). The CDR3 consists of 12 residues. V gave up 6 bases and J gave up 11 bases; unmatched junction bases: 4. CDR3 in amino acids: CASRNQGAPLHF. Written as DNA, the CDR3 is TGTGCCAGTAGAAACCAGGGGGCACCCCTCCACTTT.

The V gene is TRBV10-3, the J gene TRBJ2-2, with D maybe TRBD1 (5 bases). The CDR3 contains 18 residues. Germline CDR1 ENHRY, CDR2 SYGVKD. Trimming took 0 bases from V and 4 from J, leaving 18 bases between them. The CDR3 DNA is TGTGCCATCAGTGAGTCATTGGGCTTGGCAGGGTCCACCGGGGAGCTGTTTTTT. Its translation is CAISESLGLAGSTGELFF.

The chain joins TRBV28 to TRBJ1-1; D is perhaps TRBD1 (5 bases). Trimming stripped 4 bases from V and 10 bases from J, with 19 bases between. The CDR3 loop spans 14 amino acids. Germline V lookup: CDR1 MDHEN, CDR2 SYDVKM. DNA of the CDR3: TGTGCCAGCAGTTCGCCTCCAGGGTTCTTCCGAGCTTTCTTT. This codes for CASSSPPGFFRAFF.

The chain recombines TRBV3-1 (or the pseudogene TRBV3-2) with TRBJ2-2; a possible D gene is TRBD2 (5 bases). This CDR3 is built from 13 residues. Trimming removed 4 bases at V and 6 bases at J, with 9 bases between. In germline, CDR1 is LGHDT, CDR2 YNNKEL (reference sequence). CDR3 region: CASSPWTSGELFF. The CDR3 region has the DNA TGTGCCAGCAGCCCCTGGACTTCCGGGGAGCTGTTTTTT.

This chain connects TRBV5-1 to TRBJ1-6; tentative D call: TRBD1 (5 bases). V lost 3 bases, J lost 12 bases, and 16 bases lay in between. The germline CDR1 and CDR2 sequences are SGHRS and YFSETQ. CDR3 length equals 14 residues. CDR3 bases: TGCGCCAGCAGCTCTGGGGTGAAGGGGCTACCCCTCCACTTT. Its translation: CASSSGVKGLPLHF.

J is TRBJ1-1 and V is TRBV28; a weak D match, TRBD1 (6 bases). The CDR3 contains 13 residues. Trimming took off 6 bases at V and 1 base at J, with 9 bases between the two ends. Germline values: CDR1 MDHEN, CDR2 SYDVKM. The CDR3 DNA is TGTGCCAGCAGGGAACAGGGGAACACTGAAGCTTTCTTT. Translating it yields CASREQGNTEAFF.

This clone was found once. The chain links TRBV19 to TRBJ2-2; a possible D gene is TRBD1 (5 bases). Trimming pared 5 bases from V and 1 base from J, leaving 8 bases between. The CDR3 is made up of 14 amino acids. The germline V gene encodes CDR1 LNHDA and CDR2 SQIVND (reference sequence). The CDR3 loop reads CASSFGQNTGELFF. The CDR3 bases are TGTGCCAGTAGTTTTGGACAGAACACCGGGGAGCTGTTTTTT.

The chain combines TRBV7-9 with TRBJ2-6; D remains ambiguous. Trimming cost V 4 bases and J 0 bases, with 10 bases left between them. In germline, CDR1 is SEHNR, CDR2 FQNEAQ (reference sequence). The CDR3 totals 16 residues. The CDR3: CASSSHSRSGANVLTF. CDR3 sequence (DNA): TGTGCCAGCAGCTCCCACAGCCGCTCTGGGGCCAACGTCCTGACTTTC. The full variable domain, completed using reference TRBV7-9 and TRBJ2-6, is DTGVSQNPRHKITKRGQNVTFRCDPISEHNRLYWYRQTLGQGPEFLTYFQNEAQLEKSRLLSDRFSAERPKGSFSTLEIQRTEQGDSAMYLCASSSHSRSGANVLTFGAGSRLTVL.

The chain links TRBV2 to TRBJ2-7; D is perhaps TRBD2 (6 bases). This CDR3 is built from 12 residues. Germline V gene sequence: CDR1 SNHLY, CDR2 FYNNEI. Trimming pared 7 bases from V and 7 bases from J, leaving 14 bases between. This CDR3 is CASNSGLGEQYF. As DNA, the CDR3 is TGTGCCAGCAATAGCGGACTTGGGGAGCAGTACTTC.

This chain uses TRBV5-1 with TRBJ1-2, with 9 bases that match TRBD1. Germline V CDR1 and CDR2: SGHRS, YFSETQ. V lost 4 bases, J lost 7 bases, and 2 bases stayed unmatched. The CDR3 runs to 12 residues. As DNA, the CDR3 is TGCGCCAGCAGCGGGGACAGGGCTGGCTACACCTTC. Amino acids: CASSGDRAGYTF.

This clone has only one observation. The CDR3 here is CASSQRLAGGETQYF. The CDR3 nucleotides read TGTGCCAGCAGCCAACGTCTAGCGGGTGGGGAGACCCAGTACTTC. The chain recombines TRBV3-1 (or the pseudogene TRBV3-2) with TRBJ2-5; 8 positions match TRBD2. The V and J ends lost 2 bases and 5 bases, in that order; junction bases with no gene match: 7. Per the germline V gene, CDR1 is LGHDT and CDR2 is YNNKEL (reference sequence). The CDR3 has 15 amino acids.

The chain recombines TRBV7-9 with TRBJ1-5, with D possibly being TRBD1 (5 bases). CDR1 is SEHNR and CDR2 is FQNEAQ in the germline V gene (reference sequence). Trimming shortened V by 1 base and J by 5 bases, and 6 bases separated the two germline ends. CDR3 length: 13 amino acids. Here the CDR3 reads CASSLEGHQPQHF. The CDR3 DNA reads TGTGCCAGCAGCTTAGAGGGGCATCAGCCCCAGCATTTT.

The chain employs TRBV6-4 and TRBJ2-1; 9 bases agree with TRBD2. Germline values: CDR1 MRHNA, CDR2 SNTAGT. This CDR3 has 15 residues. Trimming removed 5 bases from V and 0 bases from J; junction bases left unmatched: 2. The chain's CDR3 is CASSNSGGSYNEQFF. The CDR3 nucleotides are TGTGCCAGCAGTAATAGCGGGGGCTCCTACAATGAGCAGTTCTTC.

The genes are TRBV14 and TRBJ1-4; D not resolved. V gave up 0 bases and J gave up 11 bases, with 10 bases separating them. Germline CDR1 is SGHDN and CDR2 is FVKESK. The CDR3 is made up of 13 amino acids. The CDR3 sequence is CASSQEAVKKLFF. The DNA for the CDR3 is TGTGCCAGCAGCCAAGAGGCCGTGAAGAAACTGTTTTTT.

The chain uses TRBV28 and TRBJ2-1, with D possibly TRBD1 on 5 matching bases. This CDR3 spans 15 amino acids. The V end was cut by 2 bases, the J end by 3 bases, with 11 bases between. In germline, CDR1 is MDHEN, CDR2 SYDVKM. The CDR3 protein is CASSLIGQGYNEQFF. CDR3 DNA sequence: TGTGCCAGCAGTTTAATTGGTCAGGGCTACAATGAGCAGTTCTTC.

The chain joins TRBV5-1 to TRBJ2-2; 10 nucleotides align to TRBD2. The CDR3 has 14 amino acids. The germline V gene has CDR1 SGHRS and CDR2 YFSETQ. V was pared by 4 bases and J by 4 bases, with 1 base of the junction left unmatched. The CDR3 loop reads CASSPSGGTGELFF. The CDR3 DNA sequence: TGCGCCAGCAGCCCTAGCGGGGGCACCGGGGAGCTGTTTTTT.

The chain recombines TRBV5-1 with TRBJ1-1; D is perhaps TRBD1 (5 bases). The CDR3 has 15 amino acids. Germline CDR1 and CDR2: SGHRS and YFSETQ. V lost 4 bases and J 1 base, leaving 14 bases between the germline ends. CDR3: CASSRRAGENTEAFF. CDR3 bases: TGCGCCAGCAGCCGTAGGGCGGGGGAGAACACTGAAGCTTTCTTT.

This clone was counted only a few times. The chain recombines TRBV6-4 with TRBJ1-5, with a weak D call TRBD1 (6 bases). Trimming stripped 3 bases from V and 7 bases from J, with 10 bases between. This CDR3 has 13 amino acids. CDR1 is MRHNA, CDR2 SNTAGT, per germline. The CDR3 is CASSEGGGQPQHF. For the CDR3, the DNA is TGTGCCAGCAGTGAAGGGGGAGGGCAGCCCCAGCATTTT.

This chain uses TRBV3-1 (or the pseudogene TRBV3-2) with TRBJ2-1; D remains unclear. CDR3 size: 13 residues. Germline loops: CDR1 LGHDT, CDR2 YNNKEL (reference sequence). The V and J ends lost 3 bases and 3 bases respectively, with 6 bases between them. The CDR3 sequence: CASSHRFYNEQFF. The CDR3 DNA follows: TGTGCCAGCAGCCACAGGTTCTACAATGAGCAGTTCTTC.

The CDR3, as DNA: TGTGCCACCGACACAGGGGGAGTCACCGGGGAGCTGTTTTTT. It encodes CATDTGGVTGELFF. The chain recombines TRBV28 with TRBJ2-2; TRBD1 aligns across 8 bases. The CDR3 sequence is 14 residues long. From germline, CDR1 is MDHEN and CDR2 SYDVKM. The ends lost 10 bases at V and 4 bases at J; junction bases unmatched: 8.

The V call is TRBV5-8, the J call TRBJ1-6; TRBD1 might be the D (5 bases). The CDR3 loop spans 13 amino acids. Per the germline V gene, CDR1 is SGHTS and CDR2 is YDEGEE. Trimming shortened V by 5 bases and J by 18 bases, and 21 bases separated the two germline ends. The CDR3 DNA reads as TGTGCCAGCAGGTTTGGACAAACCTTCCTTCCCCACTTT. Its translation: CASRFGQTFLPHF.